This TCR beta chain was captured in a study of shared clonotypes between healthy human individuals. The table came from immunoSEQ multiplex PCR; TCRdb's copy has only in-frame clones and leaves some out. The sample carries hundreds of thousands of clones, about 85% recorded once. The V gene's germline CDR1 is SGDLS and CDR2 YYNGEE. Trimming removed 4 bases from V and 15 bases from J; junction bases left unmatched: 7. The CDR3 has 14 residues. The receptor was isolated from a woman in her thirties or forties in good health. Some clones in this sample may be carry-over from other donors' samples. Sequencing input: PBMCs. The chain is built from TRBV9 and TRBJ2-1; 16 bases align to TRBD2. The CDR3 sequence: CASSLGTSGRARFF. The CDR3, as DNA: TGTGCCAGCAGCCTCGGGACTAGCGGGAGGGCGCGGTTCTTC.